What follows are 14 T cell receptor beta chains derived from one specimen sequenced in a study of blood T cell repertoires in COVID-19. Clones were sequenced by immunoSEQ multiplex PCR, and TCRdb holds only the in-frame ones, with some missing. The data show 150,000 to 200,000 clones, with 85% to 95% seen just once and about 5% held by the top ten. The sequencing input was peripheral blood. These receptors were obtained from a woman in her fifties or sixties with acute or convalescent COVID-19.

This clone was seen more than once but under ten times. The gene calls are TRBV29-1 and TRBJ2-3; 8 bases fit TRBD2. CDR1 and CDR2 (germline): SQVTM, ANQGSEA. V lost 7 bases to trimming and J lost 4 bases; unmatched junction nucleotides: 10. The CDR3 is made up of 14 amino acids. CDR3 protein: CSAYPGGMPDTQYF. The CDR3 bases are TGCAGCGCCTACCCGGGGGGGATGCCAGATACGCAGTATTTT.

CDR3 coding DNA: TGTGCCAGCAGTCTTGCGCCTACTTACGAGCAGTACTTC. It codes for CASSLAPTYEQYF. V is TRBV6-2 or TRBV6-3 and J is TRBJ2-7, with unresolved D. Germline V lookup: CDR1 MNHEY, CDR2 SVGEGT. The CDR3 contains 13 residues. Trimming removed 5 bases at V and 4 bases at J, with 12 bases between.

This chain joins TRBV4-1 and TRBJ2-1, with D perhaps TRBD2 (6 bases). The CDR3 length is 14 residues. Trimming removed 4 bases at V and 7 bases at J, with 14 bases between. Germline-derived CDR1 and CDR2 are MGHRA and YSYEKL. This CDR3 reads CASSPGDLRNEQFF. CDR3 DNA: TGCGCCAGCAGCCCGGGGGATTTACGGAATGAGCAGTTCTTC.

The V call is TRBV19, the J call TRBJ2-7; 14 bases align to TRBD2. The CDR3 runs 15 residues. CDR1 and CDR2 from the germline V gene are LNHDA and SQIVND (reference sequence). J lost 2 bases, V lost 5 bases, and 2 bases had no gene match. CDR3 DNA sequence: TGTGCCAGTAGTGAGGGACTAGCGGGGGCCTACGAGCAGTACTTC. Encoded protein: CASSEGLAGAYEQYF.

V gene TRBV3-1 (or the pseudogene TRBV3-2) combines with J gene TRBJ2-1; the D is unclear. This CDR3 is built from 11 residues. V gave up 6 bases and J gave up 9 bases, with 9 bases separating them. Germline CDR1 LGHDT, CDR2 YNNKEL (reference sequence). The DNA of the CDR3 is TGTGCCAGCAGTCTTACTTTTGAGCAGTTCTTC. This sequence encodes CASSLTFEQFF.

This rearrangement joins TRBV30 to TRBJ2-7, with D uncertain. The CDR3 length is 14 residues. Germline-derived CDR1 and CDR2 are GTSNPN and SVGIG (reference sequence). V was clipped by 3 bases and J by 2 bases, with 14 bases between them. The CDR3 region is CAWSQKASAYEQYF. As DNA, the CDR3 is TGTGCCTGGAGCCAAAAAGCTTCGGCCTACGAGCAGTACTTC.

This clone was detected many times. J is TRBJ1-5 and V is TRBV5-8; no definite D call. CDR3 length: 15 amino acids. Trimming shortened V by 0 bases and J by 7 bases, and 14 bases separated the two germline ends. From germline, CDR1 is SGHTS and CDR2 YDEGEE. CDR3 protein: CASSLELLGDQPQHF. CDR3 coding DNA: TGTGCCAGCAGCTTGGAACTGCTGGGAGACCAGCCCCAGCATTTT.

The rearrangement joins TRBV6-6 to TRBJ1-1, with 7 bases lining up with TRBD1. Looked up from germline, CDR1 is MNHNY and CDR2 is SVGAGI (reference sequence). V trimming: 2 bases; J trimming: 5 bases; junction bases outside the gene matches: 2. The CDR3 is made up of 13 amino acids. The CDR3 DNA reads TGTGCCAGCAGTTACGCGGACAGGACTGAAGCTTTCTTT. This sequence encodes CASSYADRTEAFF.

The chain uses TRBV2 and TRBJ2-5; 9 positions match TRBD2. The CDR3 spans 15 residues. The V segment lost 7 bases and the J segment 3 bases; nucleotides outside the gene matches: 9. The V gene's germline CDR1 is SNHLY and CDR2 FYNNEI. CDR3 region: CASIIAGEQEETQYF. DNA of the CDR3: TGTGCCAGCATTATAGCGGGAGAGCAGGAAGAGACCCAGTACTTC.

The V and J genes are TRBV7-6 and TRBJ2-1; the match to TRBD1 covers 8 bases. Germline V gene data show CDR1 as SGHVS and CDR2 as FNYEAQ. V was pared by 5 bases and J by 6 bases, with 12 bases of the junction left unmatched. The CDR3 length is 16 residues. In DNA, the CDR3 is TGTGCCAGCAGCCCACACGGACAGGGCCCCCCCAATGAGCAGTTCTTC. Amino acid sequence: CASSPHGQGPPNEQFF.

V and J are TRBV10-3 and TRBJ2-7; D call uncertain. Trimming stripped 5 bases from V and 3 bases from J, with 5 bases between. Germline V CDR1 and CDR2: ENHRY, SYGVKD. The CDR3 extends over 11 amino acids. The CDR3 DNA sequence: TGTGCCATCAGTATTAACTACGAGCAGTACTTC. It encodes CAISINYEQYF.

This chain connects TRBV5-6 to TRBJ1-1; D might be TRBD1 (6 bases). Germline CDR1 reads SGHDT; CDR2 reads YYEEEE. Trimming took off 0 bases at V and 0 bases at J, with 15 bases between the two ends. The CDR3 runs 17 residues. This CDR3 reads CASSLDRAAGLNTEAFF. CDR3 DNA: TGTGCCAGCAGCTTGGACAGGGCCGCCGGTTTGAACACTGAAGCTTTCTTT.

This chain uses TRBV5-1 with TRBJ2-5; TRBD2 is a possible D gene (6 bases). Deletions cut 3 bases from V and 10 bases from J, with 19 bases between. The CDR3 has 14 amino acids. Germline CDR1 reads SGHRS; CDR2 reads YFSETQ. CDR3 sequence: CASSWGLGDKDQYF. The CDR3 DNA reads TGCGCCAGCAGCTGGGGACTGGGGGATAAGGACCAGTACTTC.

The rearrangement links TRBV11-2 to TRBJ1-5; 9 nucleotides match TRBD1. Germline CDR1 is SGHAT and CDR2 is FQNNGV. This CDR3 is built from 14 residues. The V and J ends lost 2 bases and 9 bases, in that order; junction bases with no gene match: 5. The CDR3 nucleotides read TGTGCCAGCAGCTTAAGGACAGGGGAGACGCCCCAGCATTTT. Encoded protein: CASSLRTGETPQHF.